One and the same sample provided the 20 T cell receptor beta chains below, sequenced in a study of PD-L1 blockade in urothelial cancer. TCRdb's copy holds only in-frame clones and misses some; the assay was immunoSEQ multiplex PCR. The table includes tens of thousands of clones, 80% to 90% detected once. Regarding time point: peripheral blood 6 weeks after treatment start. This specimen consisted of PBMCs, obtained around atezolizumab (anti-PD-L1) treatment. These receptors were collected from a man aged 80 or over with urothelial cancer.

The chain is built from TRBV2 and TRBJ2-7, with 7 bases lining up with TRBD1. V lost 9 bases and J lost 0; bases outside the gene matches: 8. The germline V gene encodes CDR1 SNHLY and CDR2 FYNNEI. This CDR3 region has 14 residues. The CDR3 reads CARAGTAGSYEQYF. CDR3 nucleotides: TGTGCCAGGGCAGGGACAGCCGGCTCCTACGAGCAGTACTTC. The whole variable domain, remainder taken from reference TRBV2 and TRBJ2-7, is EPEVTQTPSHQVTQMGQEVILRCVPISNHLYFYWYRQILGQKVEFLVSFYNNEISEKSEIFDDQFSVERPDGSNFTLKIRSTKLEDSAMYFCARAGTAGSYEQYFGPGTRLTVT.

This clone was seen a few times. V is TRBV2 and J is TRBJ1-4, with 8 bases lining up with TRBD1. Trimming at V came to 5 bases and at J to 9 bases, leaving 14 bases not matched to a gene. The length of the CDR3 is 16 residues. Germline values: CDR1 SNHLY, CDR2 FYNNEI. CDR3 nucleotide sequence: TGTGCCAGCAGTTTCACCGCTGCCGGGACAGGTCAAAAACTGTTTTTT. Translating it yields CASSFTAAGTGQKLFF.

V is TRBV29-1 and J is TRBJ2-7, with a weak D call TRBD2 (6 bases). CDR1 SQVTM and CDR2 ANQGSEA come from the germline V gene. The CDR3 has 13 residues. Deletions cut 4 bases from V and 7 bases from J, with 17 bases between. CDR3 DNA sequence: TGCAGCGTTGTCAGGGACTCGGGCAGGGAGCAGTACTTC. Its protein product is CSVVRDSGREQYF.

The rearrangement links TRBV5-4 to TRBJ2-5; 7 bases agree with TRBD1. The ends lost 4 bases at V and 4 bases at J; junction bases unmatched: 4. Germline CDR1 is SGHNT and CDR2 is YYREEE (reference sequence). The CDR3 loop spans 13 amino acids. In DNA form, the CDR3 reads TGTGCCAGCAGCATGACAGGGTTAGAGACCCAGTACTTC. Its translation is CASSMTGLETQYF.

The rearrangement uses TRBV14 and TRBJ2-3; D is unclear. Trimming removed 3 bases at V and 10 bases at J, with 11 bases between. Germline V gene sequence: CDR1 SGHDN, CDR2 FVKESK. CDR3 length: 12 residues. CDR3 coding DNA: TGTGCCAGCAGCCATTCGTTACAAGCGCAGTATTTT. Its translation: CASSHSLQAQYF.

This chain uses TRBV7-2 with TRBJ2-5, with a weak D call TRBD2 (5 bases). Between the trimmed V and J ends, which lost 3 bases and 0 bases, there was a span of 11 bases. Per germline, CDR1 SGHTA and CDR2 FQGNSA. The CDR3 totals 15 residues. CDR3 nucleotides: TGTGCCAGCAGCTTTAAAGCGGCACACCAAGAGACCCAGTACTTC. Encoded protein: CASSFKAAHQETQYF. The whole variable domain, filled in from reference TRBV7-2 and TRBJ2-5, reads GAGVSQSPSNKVTEKGKDVELRCDPISGHTALYWYRQSLGQGLEFLIYFQGNSAPDKSGLPSDRFSAERTGGSVSTLTIQRTQQEDSAVYLCASSFKAAHQETQYFGPGTRLLVL.

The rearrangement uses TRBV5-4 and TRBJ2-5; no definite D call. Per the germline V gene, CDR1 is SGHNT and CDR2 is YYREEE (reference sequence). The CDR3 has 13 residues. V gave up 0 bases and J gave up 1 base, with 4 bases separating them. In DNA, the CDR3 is TGTGCCAGCAGCTTGGCTGTCCAAGAGACCCAGTACTTC. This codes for CASSLAVQETQYF.

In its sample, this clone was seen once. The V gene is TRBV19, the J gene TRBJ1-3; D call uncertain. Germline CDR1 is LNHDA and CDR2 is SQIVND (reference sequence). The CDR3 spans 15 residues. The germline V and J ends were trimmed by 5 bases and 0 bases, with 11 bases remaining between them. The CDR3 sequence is CASSGEQFSGNTIYF. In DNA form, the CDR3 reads TGTGCCAGTAGTGGCGAACAGTTCTCTGGAAACACCATATATTTT.

The CDR3 here is CASSQRTGPSEQYF. The CDR3 DNA follows: TGTGCCAGCAGCCAGCGGACAGGGCCTAGCGAGCAGTACTTC. The chain joins TRBV14 to TRBJ2-7; 8 bases match TRBD1. Germline-derived CDR1 and CDR2 are SGHDN and FVKESK. Trimming at V came to 3 bases and at J to 6 bases, leaving 7 bases not matched to a gene. The CDR3 has 14 residues.

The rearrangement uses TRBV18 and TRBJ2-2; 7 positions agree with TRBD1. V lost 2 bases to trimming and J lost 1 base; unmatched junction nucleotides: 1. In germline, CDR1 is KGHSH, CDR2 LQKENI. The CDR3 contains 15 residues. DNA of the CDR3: TGTGCCAGCTCACCAAACAGGGGGAACACCGGGGAGCTGTTTTTT. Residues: CASSPNRGNTGELFF.

CDR3 region: CASSSPTGLVGSYNEQFF. CDR3 coding DNA: TGTGCCAGCAGCTCGCCGACAGGGTTAGTGGGGTCCTACAATGAGCAGTTCTTC. The rearrangement joins TRBV7-6 to TRBJ2-1; 7 nucleotides agree with TRBD1. This CDR3 comprises 18 residues. Germline values: CDR1 SGHVS, CDR2 FNYEAQ. V gave up 4 bases and J gave up 1 base; unmatched junction bases: 13.

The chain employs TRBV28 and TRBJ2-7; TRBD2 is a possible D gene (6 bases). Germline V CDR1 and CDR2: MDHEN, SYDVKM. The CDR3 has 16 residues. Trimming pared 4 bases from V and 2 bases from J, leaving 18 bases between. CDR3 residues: CASSSLGGVRTYEQYF. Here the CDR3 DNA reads TGTGCCAGCAGTTCCCTCGGGGGAGTCCGAACCTACGAGCAGTACTTC.

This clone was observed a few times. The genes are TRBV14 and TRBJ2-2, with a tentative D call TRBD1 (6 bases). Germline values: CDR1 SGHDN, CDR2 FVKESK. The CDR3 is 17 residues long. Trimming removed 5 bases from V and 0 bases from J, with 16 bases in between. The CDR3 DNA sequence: TGTGCCAGCAGCTCCTCGGACAGCTTAACGAACACCGGGGAGCTGTTTTTT. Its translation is CASSSSDSLTNTGELFF.

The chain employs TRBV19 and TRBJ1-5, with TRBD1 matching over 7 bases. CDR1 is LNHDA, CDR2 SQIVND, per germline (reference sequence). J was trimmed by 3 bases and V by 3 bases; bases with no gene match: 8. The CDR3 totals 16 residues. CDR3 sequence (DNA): TGTGCCAGTAGTATGTTAGAGGGGGCAATCAATCAGCCCCAGCATTTT. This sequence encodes CASSMLEGAINQPQHF.

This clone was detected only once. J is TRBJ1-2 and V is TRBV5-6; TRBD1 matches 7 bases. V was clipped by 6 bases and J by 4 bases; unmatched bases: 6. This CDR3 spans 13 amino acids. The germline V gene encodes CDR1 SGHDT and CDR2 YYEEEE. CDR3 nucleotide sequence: TGTGCCAGCACCCGGGACAGCCTCTATGGCTACACCTTC. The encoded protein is CASTRDSLYGYTF.

CDR3 sequence (DNA): TGCAGCGTTCAGCGGGAGGGCCTCTACAATGAGCAGTTCTTC. Translation gives CSVQREGLYNEQFF. The rearrangement uses TRBV29-1 and TRBJ2-1; 10 bases align to TRBD2. Germline V lookup: CDR1 SQVTM, CDR2 ANQGSEA. The CDR3 runs 14 residues. Trimming took 5 bases from V and 3 from J; bases not matched to a gene: 4.

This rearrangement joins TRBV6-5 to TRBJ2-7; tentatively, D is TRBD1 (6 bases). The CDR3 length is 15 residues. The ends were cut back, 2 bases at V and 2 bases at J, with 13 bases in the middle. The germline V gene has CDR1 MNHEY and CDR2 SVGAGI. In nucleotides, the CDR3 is TGTGCCAGCAGTTACCGAACAGGGAAACCCTACGAGCAGTACTTC. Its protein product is CASSYRTGKPYEQYF.

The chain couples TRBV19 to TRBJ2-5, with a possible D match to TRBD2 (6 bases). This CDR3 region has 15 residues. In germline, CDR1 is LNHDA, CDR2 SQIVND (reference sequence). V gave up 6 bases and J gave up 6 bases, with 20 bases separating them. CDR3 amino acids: CASSPSGGNGKTQYF. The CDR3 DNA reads TGTGCCAGTAGCCCCTCGGGCGGGAATGGGAAGACCCAGTACTTC.

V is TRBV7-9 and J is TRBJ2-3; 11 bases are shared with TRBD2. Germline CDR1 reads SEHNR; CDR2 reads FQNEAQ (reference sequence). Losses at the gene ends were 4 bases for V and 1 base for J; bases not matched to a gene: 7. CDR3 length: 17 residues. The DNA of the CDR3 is TGTGCCAGCAGCTCCACTAGCGGGAGAAGTGGCACAGATACGCAGTATTTT. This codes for CASSSTSGRSGTDTQYF.

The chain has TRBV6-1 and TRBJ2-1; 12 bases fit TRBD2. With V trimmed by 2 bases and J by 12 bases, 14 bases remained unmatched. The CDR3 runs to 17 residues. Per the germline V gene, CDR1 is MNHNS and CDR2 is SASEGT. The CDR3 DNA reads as TGTGCCAGCAGTGAAAGCTCACTAGCGGGAGGAAGAAGGAGGCAGTTCTTC. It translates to CASSESSLAGGRRRQFF.